This T cell receptor (beta chain) was sequenced for a study of OX40 agonist ivuxolimab in advanced cancers. Study-level findings and limits: Clonal expansion by week 6 occurred in CD4+ and CD8+ blood T cells (at 0.1 to 3.0 mg/kg).

Germline CDR1 is SGDLS and CDR2 is YYNGEE. The CDR3 loop spans 16 amino acids. The V end was cut by 3 bases, the J end by 3 bases, with 18 bases between. To note about this clone: Its target is unknown.

Assay used: immunoSEQ multiplex PCR; TCRdb lists only in-frame clones, some missing. The sample shows over 75,000 clones, about 90% of them seen only once. The material sequenced was CD4+ or CD8+ T cells sorted from blood, taken in a trial of the OX40 agonist ivuxolimab. The genes are TRBV9 and TRBJ1-2; tentatively, D is TRBD1 (5 bases). This clonotype was obtained from an adult with an advanced solid tumor such as melanoma, head and neck, liver or kidney cancer. Here the CDR3 reads CASSGAVGGFYYGYTF. For the CDR3, the DNA is TGTGCCAGCAGCGGGGCTGTTGGGGGATTTTACTATGGCTACACCTTC.